This T cell receptor beta chain was found in a study of T cell responses to AZD1222 COVID-19 vaccine listed by TCRdb under 2021. Study-level background: A total of approximately 240 trial participants underwent TCR sequencing, of whom nearly 210 received two doses of AZD1222 and roughly 25 received two doses of the MenACWY control vaccine. Enrollment into the trials was organized by age into subgroups of 18-55, 56-69 and 70-plus years, and those subgroups contained roughly 150, 30 and 60 TCR-sequenced participants, respectively.

The meaning of the sample's time point label: about 28 days (+/-7) after the second vaccine dose. AZD1222 recipients given second doses at about 4 weeks or at about 12 weeks were pooled, since spike-specific TCR depth and breadth were not found to differ between the two schedules. Vaccinee samples came from UK trials COV001 and COV002, including a single-blind randomized controlled phase 2/3 trial of AZD1222 (ChAdOx1 nCoV-19) in healthy adults. For TCRbeta chain sequencing, PBMC samples from trial participants were taken at day 0 and at day 28 after the second dose. To note about this clone: It has no known antigen specificity. Base qualities are missing; no much larger clone stands one base away.

Study-wide findings and limitations: Reportedly, close to half of the unique spike-specific TCRs recognized epitopes lying outside the regions that are mutated in the B.1.351 and B.1.1.7 variants. Because no day 14 peak-response samples were available, the repertoires could be characterized only after the peak T cell response. The vaccine-associated CD4 TCRs covered the entire spike protein, and the dominant responses fell in regions 160-218 and 743-854. After two AZD1222 doses, spike-specific TCR breadth and depth were significantly higher than at day 0 and than in MenACWY recipients. Only a handful of AZD1222 recipients were SARS-CoV-2 seropositive at baseline, limiting conclusions about previously exposed vaccinees. The 56-69-year group was small, and its depth increase did not reach significance, likely because of low power. Most participants were white British and females outnumbered males, and the authors suggested that clonal diversity may have been underestimated.

The CDR3 regions of human TCRbeta chains were analyzed by immunosequencing. Under the source paper's analysis protocol: Repertoire TCRs were matched against a reference library of SARS-CoV-2-specific TCRs generated with the MIRA antigen-specificity platform. Breadth meant the fraction of unique TCRs that were SARS-CoV-2-associated, whereas depth meant the fraction of total T cells that were SARS-CoV-2-associated. Using the MIRA data, each spike-specific TCR was assigned both to the spike region to which the TCR was reactive and to a CD4 or CD8 class. Log10-transformed breadth and depth values were compared by one-way ANOVA with Sidak's multiple comparisons tests. TCRdb limited this immuneACCESS table to in-frame rearrangements with V and J called. A share of clones is missing; checked studies link under half to unresolved V genes, and the rest is unexplained. V, J and clone size reflect that table, while D and trimming were determined from the DNA. For this sample there are about 25,000 clones; approximately 90% appear just once. The ten largest make up roughly 7.5% of the sample.

Source: peripheral blood, taken 28 days after the second AZD1222 dose. The sequence was obtained from an adult who received the AZD1222 COVID-19 vaccine.

The sequence in DNA is TGTGCCAGTAGTATGTGGACAGGGGGCTGGAATGATCAAGAGACCCAGTACTTC. Its protein reads: CASSMWTGGWNDQETQYF. In this chain, TRBV19 is recombined with TRBJ2-5; a stretch of 11 junction bases matches TRBD1. For this chain, trimming is 3 bases at the V end and 2 bases at the J end, and the number of junction bases without a gene match is 11. From the cysteine through the phenylalanine, the CDR3 covers 18 amino acids. The entry retains the CDR3 DNA only, 54 bases that are in frame from base 1. Sequences LNHDA (CDR1) and SQIVND (CDR2) are obtained from the germline V gene (reference sequence).